This TCR beta chain was captured in a study of identical twins. TCRdb reprocessed the 5' RACE reads via MiXCR and lists one record per CDR3 protein. The profile shows some 710,000 distinct CDR3 sequences, over 5% of them singletons. The CDR3 contains 13 residues. V trimming: 5 bases; J trimming: 7 bases; junction bases outside the gene matches: 8. From germline, CDR1 is SGHDT and CDR2 YYEEEE. This clonotype has a handful of counts. Its antigen is undetermined. General study results and limits: The study found excess low generation probability among twin-shared out-of-frame alpha sequences. Cross-sectional statistical analysis, not tracking of the same donors, underpinned the conclusions. Surplus twin overlap in beta out-of-frame sequences was less pronounced.

The TCR was taken from a man younger than 30 in good health. The chain uses TRBV5-6 and TRBJ1-2; 7 bases map to TRBD1. The sample was naive T cells sorted from blood. CDR3 amino acids: CASRPTGAPGYTF. The CDR3 coding sequence is TGTGCCAGCAGACCAACAGGGGCGCCTGGCTACACCTTC.